Below, 3 T cell receptor beta chains from the same sample are listed, as sequenced in a study of CD8 T cells in Susac syndrome. Random hexamers were used to reverse transcribe the RNA input (about 0.45 to 1 ug). TCRdb reanalysed the immunoSEQ multiplex PCR reads using MiXCR and keeps one entry per CDR3 protein. The table shows about 190,000 distinct CDR3 sequences, with 95% occurring only once. The sequencing input was CD8+ T cells from PBMCs. Receptor source: a human donor with Susac syndrome.

The chain uses TRBV29-1 and TRBJ2-2, with D uncertain. The V and J ends lost 4 bases and 6 bases respectively, with 6 bases between them. CDR3 length equals 11 residues. Per the germline V gene, CDR1 is SQVTM and CDR2 is ANQGSEA. The CDR3 DNA sequence: TGCAGCGTTGCTAAGGCCGGGGAGCTGTTTTTT. Residues: CSVAKAGELFF.

The chain couples TRBV20-1 to TRBJ1-5, with a possible D match to TRBD1 (6 bases). V was cut by 5 bases and J by 2 bases, with 10 bases left in between. The CDR3 totals 13 residues. Germline CDR1 reads DFQATT; CDR2 reads SNEGSKA (reference sequence). The CDR3 reads CSAVDRGNQPQHF. The DNA of the CDR3 is TGCAGTGCTGTGGACAGAGGCAATCAGCCCCAGCATTTT.

The V call is TRBV3-1, the J call TRBJ2-7; D is uncertain. The germline V gene has CDR1 LGHDT and CDR2 YNNKEL (reference sequence). V was clipped by 4 bases and J by 4 bases, with 17 bases between them. The CDR3 extends over 15 amino acids. The CDR3 loop reads CASSPSAWNSYEQYF. CDR3 bases: TGTGCCAGCAGCCCGTCCGCGTGGAATAGTTACGAGCAGTACTTC.